The present entry profiles one T cell receptor beta chain with its context. This record belongs to a study of shared clonotypes between healthy human individuals. The wider study: Per donor, CD8 memory used one plate, CD8 naive used two, CD4 memory used three and CD4 naive used three.

Unmatched junction bases numbered 8, after V lost 7 bases and J lost 4 bases. Germline CDR1 is SNHLY and CDR2 is FYNNEI. The CDR3 has 14 residues. For each subset, genomic DNA was distributed in equal portions over several immunoSEQ plates. Using immunoSEQ multiplex PCR, the repertoire was profiled, and TCRdb retains in-frame clones only, with some absent. This sample has about 690,000 clones; about 90% occur once, and the top ten carry about 34%. Healthy adults negative for HIV, lacking recent acute infections or vaccinations, served as donors. The CD8 memory sample joined CD45RO+ cells and CCR7-negative CD45RA+ cells.

This receptor was obtained from a man aged 18 to 30 in good health. Some clones in this sample may be carry-over from other donors' samples. J is TRBJ1-1 and V is TRBV2, with TRBD1 matching over 8 bases. The sequenced sample was memory CD8+ T cells from PBMCs. Noted subset: CD45RO+ cells pooled with CCR7-negative TemRA cells. The CDR3 reads CASTWTGLGTEAFF. CDR3 nucleotide sequence: TGTGCCAGCACCTGGACAGGGTTGGGCACTGAAGCTTTCTTT.